The subject of this entry is one T cell receptor (beta chain). Sequenced by immunoSEQ multiplex PCR; TCRdb stores in-frame clones only, minus some. The sample yields approximately 160,000 clones, approximately 88% seen once. This record comes from a study of blood T cell repertoires in COVID-19. The CDR3 loop spans 12 amino acids. Germline V gene lookup returns CDR1 LGHNT and CDR2 FRNRAP. The V and J ends lost 6 bases and 2 bases respectively, with 8 bases between them. The source material was peripheral blood. The chain joins TRBV12-5 to TRBJ2-7; tentatively, D is TRBD2 (5 bases). The origin of this receptor is an elderly woman with active or convalescent COVID-19. CDR3: CASGLGAYEQYF. Written as DNA, the CDR3 is TGTGCTAGTGGACTCGGGGCCTACGAGCAGTACTTC. Variable domain in full (rest from reference TRBV12-5 and TRBJ2-7): DARVTQTPRHKVTEMGQEVTMRCQPILGHNTVFWYRQTMMQGLELLAYFRNRAPLDDSGMPKDRFSAEMPDATLATLKIQPSEPRDSAVYFCASGLGAYEQYFGPGTRLTVT.